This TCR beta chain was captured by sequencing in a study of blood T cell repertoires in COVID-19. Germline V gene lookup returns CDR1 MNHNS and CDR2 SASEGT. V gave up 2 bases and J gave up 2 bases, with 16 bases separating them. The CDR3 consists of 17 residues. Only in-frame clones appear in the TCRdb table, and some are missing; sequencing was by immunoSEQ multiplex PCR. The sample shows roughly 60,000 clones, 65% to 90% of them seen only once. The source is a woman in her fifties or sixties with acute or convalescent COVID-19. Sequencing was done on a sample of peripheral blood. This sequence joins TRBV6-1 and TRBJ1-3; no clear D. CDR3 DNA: TGTGCCAGCAGTGAAAACCCGGCAGGCGCCCCTGGAAACACCATATATTTT. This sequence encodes CASSENPAGAPGNTIYF.